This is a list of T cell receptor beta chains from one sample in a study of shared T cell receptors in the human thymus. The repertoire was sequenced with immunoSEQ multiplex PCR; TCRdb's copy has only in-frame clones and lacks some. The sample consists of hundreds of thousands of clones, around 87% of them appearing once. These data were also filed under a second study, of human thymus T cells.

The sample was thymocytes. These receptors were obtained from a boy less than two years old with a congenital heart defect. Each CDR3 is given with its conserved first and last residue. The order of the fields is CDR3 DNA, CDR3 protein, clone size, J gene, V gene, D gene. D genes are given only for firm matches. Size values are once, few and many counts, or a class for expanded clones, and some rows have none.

DNA: TGCGCCAGCAGACGCTCGGACAGCGAATCCTACGAGCAGTACTTC
CDR3: CASRRSDSESYEQYF
size: -
J: TRBJ2-7
V: TRBV4-1
D: -

DNA: TGTGCCAGCAGTCCTCGGTATGCCGACACTGAAGCTTTCTTT
CDR3: CASSPRYADTEAFF
size: -
J: TRBJ1-1
V: TRBV6-5
D: -

DNA: TGTGCCAGCAGTGACTCCAACCAGGGGGATGAGCAGTTCTTC
CDR3: CASSDSNQGDEQFF
size: -
J: TRBJ2-1
V: TRBV6-4
D: TRBD1

DNA: TGTGCCAGCAGCCCTACAGGGGTCTCTGGAAACACCATATATTTT
CDR3: CASSPTGVSGNTIYF
size: -
J: TRBJ1-3
V: TRBV28
D: TRBD1

DNA: TGTGCCAGCAGTTTAGAGGCCGGGACTAGCGCAGATACGCAGTATTTT
CDR3: CASSLEAGTSADTQYF
size: -
J: TRBJ2-3
V: TRBV27
D: TRBD2

DNA: TGTGCCAGCAGCTCTCTCGGGACAGGGATGAGGACTGAAGCTTTCTTT
CDR3: CASSSLGTGMRTEAFF
size: -
J: TRBJ1-1
V: TRBV7-9
D: TRBD1

DNA: TGCGCCAGCAGTGCGGGACAAACCGCCGAGCAGTACTTC
CDR3: CASSAGQTAEQYF
size: -
J: TRBJ2-7
V: TRBV10-1
D: -

DNA: TGCGCCAGCAGCCAAGTTCGGGGATCGGCCCAAGAGACCCAGTACTTC
CDR3: CASSQVRGSAQETQYF
size: -
J: TRBJ2-5
V: TRBV4-3
D: -

DNA: TGTGCCAGCAGTTTGGGACTGAAGCTTGCAACTAATGAAAAACTGTTTTTT
CDR3: CASSLGLKLATNEKLFF
size: -
J: TRBJ1-4
V: TRBV28
D: -

DNA: TGTGCCAGCAGCCAAGATGGGGACGGGAGGGCCTCCTACAATGAGCAGTTCTTC
CDR3: CASSQDGDGRASYNEQFF
size: -
J: TRBJ2-1
V: TRBV14
D: TRBD2

DNA: TGTGCCAGCAGTGACCGCCCGGGACAGGGACATTACAATGAGCAGTTCTTC
CDR3: CASSDRPGQGHYNEQFF
size: -
J: TRBJ2-1
V: TRBV6-4
D: TRBD1

DNA: TGTGCCAGCAGCTTAGCCCCGACCCGGGACAGCTTCTCTGGAAACACCATATATTTT
CDR3: CASSLAPTRDSFSGNTIYF
size: -
J: TRBJ1-3
V: TRBV7-9
D: TRBD1

DNA: TGCAGCGTTAGGGGGACAGACTATGGCTACACCTTC
CDR3: CSVRGTDYGYTF
size: -
J: TRBJ1-2
V: TRBV29-1
D: TRBD1

DNA: TGTGCCAGCAGTTCGGGACAGGGGACTGAAGCTTTCTTT
CDR3: CASSSGQGTEAFF
size: -
J: TRBJ1-1
V: TRBV6-5
D: TRBD1

DNA: TGTGCCAGCAGTGACTGCGAGACTGAGCGTGAAAACTATGGCTACACCTTC
CDR3: CASSDCETERENYGYTF
size: -
J: TRBJ1-2
V: TRBV6-4
D: -

DNA: TGTGCCAGCAGTGGCCGAACTAGCGGGGGGTTTGAGACCCAGTACTTC
CDR3: CASSGRTSGGFETQYF
size: -
J: TRBJ2-5
V: TRBV2
D: TRBD2

DNA: TGTGCCAGCAGCTCGGGGACTAGCGGGAGTGTCACAGATACGCAGTATTTT
CDR3: CASSSGTSGSVTDTQYF
size: -
J: TRBJ2-3
V: TRBV7-8
D: TRBD2

DNA: TGTGCCTGGAGCTGGTCCAACTATAGCAATCAGCCCCAGCATTTT
CDR3: CAWSWSNYSNQPQHF
size: -
J: TRBJ1-5
V: TRBV30
D: -

DNA: TGTGCCAGCAGCTCCCGGGACAGGGAGAAAGCTTTCTTT
CDR3: CASSSRDREKAFF
size: -
J: TRBJ1-1
V: TRBV5-6
D: TRBD1

DNA: TGTGCCAGCAGTTTATACGGGACTGGGTATTCACCCCTCCACTTT
CDR3: CASSLYGTGYSPLHF
size: -
J: TRBJ1-6
V: TRBV27
D: -

DNA: TGTGCCAGCAGCTTGTGGGGGAGGGTGGCCATTTATGAGCAGTTCTTC
CDR3: CASSLWGRVAIYEQFF
size: -
J: TRBJ2-1
V: TRBV5-6
D: TRBD2

DNA: TGTGCCAGAAGCTTGACTAGCGGGCGCCCAAGAAGGTACAATGAGCAGTTCTTC
CDR3: CARSLTSGRPRRYNEQFF
size: -
J: TRBJ2-1
V: TRBV5-3
D: TRBD2

DNA: TGTGCCAGCACACAGGGGTCCAATCAGCCCCAGCATTTT
CDR3: CASTQGSNQPQHF
size: -
J: TRBJ1-5
V: TRBV19
D: TRBD1

DNA: TGTGCCTGGAGAGACAGGGTCGGCGAGCAGTACTTC
CDR3: CAWRDRVGEQYF
size: -
J: TRBJ2-7
V: TRBV30
D: TRBD1

DNA: TGCGCCAGCAGGGAAAGGACTAGCGGGATGAATGAGACCCAGTACTTC
CDR3: CASRERTSGMNETQYF
size: -
J: TRBJ2-5
V: TRBV10-2
D: TRBD2

DNA: TGTGCCAGCAGAGGCCCTACAGGGGACCAAGAGACCCAGTACTTC
CDR3: CASRGPTGDQETQYF
size: -
J: TRBJ2-5
V: TRBV6-1
D: TRBD1

DNA: TGTGCCAGCAGCTTACATTCGTGGACTAGCGCTAACAATGAGCAGTTCTTC
CDR3: CASSLHSWTSANNEQFF
size: -
J: TRBJ2-1
V: TRBV7-9
D: TRBD2

DNA: TGTGCCAGCAGTATAAAGGGACAGGAGAACACTGAAGCTTTCTTT
CDR3: CASSIKGQENTEAFF
size: -
J: TRBJ1-1
V: TRBV27
D: TRBD1

DNA: TGTGCCAGTAGTTGGGGGGGCAGACCCCCCTTGTACCAAGAGACCCAGTACTTC
CDR3: CASSWGGRPPLYQETQYF
size: -
J: TRBJ2-5
V: TRBV19
D: -

DNA: TGTGCCAGCAGCTTAGATGCGGGCCTGGAGACCCAGTACTTC
CDR3: CASSLDAGLETQYF
size: -
J: TRBJ2-5
V: TRBV7-2
D: -

DNA: TGTGCCAGCAGTTTAACAGCGGATAAGATCACCGGGGAGCTGTTTTTT
CDR3: CASSLTADKITGELFF
size: -
J: TRBJ2-2
V: TRBV28
D: -

DNA: TGTGCCAGCAGCTTAGCCCATTACAATGAGCAGTTCTTC
CDR3: CASSLAHYNEQFF
size: -
J: TRBJ2-1
V: TRBV11-3
D: -

DNA: TGTGCCAGCAGTTTGGTAAGGGAGGACCCGAGCTCCTATAATTCACCCCTCCACTTT
CDR3: CASSLVREDPSSYNSPLHF
size: -
J: TRBJ1-6
V: TRBV28
D: -

DNA: TGTGCCAGCAGCTTACGGACAGCCTACAATGAGCAGTTCTTC
CDR3: CASSLRTAYNEQFF
size: -
J: TRBJ2-1
V: TRBV7-3
D: -

DNA: TGTGCCAGCAGCCAGACGACAGGGGGCGAAGGCAATCAGCCCCAGCATTTT
CDR3: CASSQTTGGEGNQPQHF
size: -
J: TRBJ1-5
V: TRBV4-2
D: TRBD1

DNA: TGTGCCAGCAGATCCGGACAGACTAATGAAAAACTGTTTTTT
CDR3: CASRSGQTNEKLFF
size: few
J: TRBJ1-4
V: TRBV28
D: -

DNA: TGTGCCAGCAGGGGGCCGCGGGACAGGGCTGTATGTAGCTACACCTTC
CDR3: CASRGPRDRAVCSYTF
size: -
J: TRBJ1-2
V: TRBV2
D: TRBD1

DNA: TGTGCCTCCCGCGACTCCTACGAGCAGTACTTC
CDR3: CASRDSYEQYF
size: -
J: TRBJ2-7
V: TRBV30
D: -

DNA: TGTGCCAGCAGCAGTAGGGGGTACAAAGATACGCAGTATTTT
CDR3: CASSSRGYKDTQYF
size: -
J: TRBJ2-3
V: TRBV7-8
D: -

DNA: TGTGCCAGCATAGGGCCCCGGCGGGACAATGAGCAGTTCTTC
CDR3: CASIGPRRDNEQFF
size: -
J: TRBJ2-1
V: TRBV28
D: -

DNA: TGTGCCAGCACCATTACGGAGGGCTCGGGCACAGATACGCAGTATTTT
CDR3: CASTITEGSGTDTQYF
size: -
J: TRBJ2-3
V: TRBV5-4
D: -

DNA: TGTGCCAGCAGTTTTTATGGGGGCAACTATGGCTACACCTTC
CDR3: CASSFYGGNYGYTF
size: -
J: TRBJ1-2
V: TRBV28
D: -

DNA: TGTGCCAGCAGCCCCCGGGACAGGGGGGACTGGAGGGCCAAAAACATTCAGTACTTC
CDR3: CASSPRDRGDWRAKNIQYF
size: -
J: TRBJ2-4
V: TRBV7-9
D: TRBD1

DNA: TGTGCCAGCAGTTGGGGGAGGGACGCCCGAAGGACGCAGTATTTT
CDR3: CASSWGRDARRTQYF
size: -
J: TRBJ2-3
V: TRBV11-2
D: TRBD2

DNA: TGTGCCACGGGACTAGCGGGTCGCTCCTACAATGAGCAGTTCTTC
CDR3: CATGLAGRSYNEQFF
size: -
J: TRBJ2-1
V: TRBV28
D: TRBD2

DNA: TGCGCCAGCAGCCACGCGACTAGCCCTACCACGGTCAAAAACATTCAGTACTTC
CDR3: CASSHATSPTTVKNIQYF
size: -
J: TRBJ2-4
V: TRBV4-3
D: TRBD2

DNA: TGTGCCAGCAGTACCCTTAGGCGGGATCCGGGACTAGCGGAGTCGAACACCGGGGAGCTGTTTTTT
CDR3: CASSTLRRDPGLAESNTGELFF
size: -
J: TRBJ2-2
V: TRBV28
D: TRBD2

DNA: TGTGCCAGCAGCGCAAGACTAGCTCCCGAGCAGTACTTC
CDR3: CASSARLAPEQYF
size: -
J: TRBJ2-7
V: TRBV7-2
D: TRBD2

DNA: TGTGCCAGCAGTTTTGAAGGTGAGGCCTTTGGCGCGGAGACCCAGTACTTC
CDR3: CASSFEGEAFGAETQYF
size: -
J: TRBJ2-5
V: TRBV28
D: -

DNA: TGTGCCAGCAGTCTCCCTTTAGGGGCGACCCTCAATCAGCCCCAGCATTTT
CDR3: CASSLPLGATLNQPQHF
size: -
J: TRBJ1-5
V: TRBV28
D: -

DNA: TGCGCCAGCAGCTTGGTAGGGCTAGCGGGAGGGCCGTCCTACAATGAGCAGTTCTTC
CDR3: CASSLVGLAGGPSYNEQFF
size: -
J: TRBJ2-1
V: TRBV5-1
D: TRBD2

DNA: TGCGCCAGCAGCGCGAAGGGAGGAGGCACCGGGGAGCTGTTTTTT
CDR3: CASSAKGGGTGELFF
size: -
J: TRBJ2-2
V: TRBV5-1
D: -

DNA: TGTGCCATCAGTGAGGGTGGACAGATGGAGAATGAGCAGTTCTTC
CDR3: CAISEGGQMENEQFF
size: -
J: TRBJ2-1
V: TRBV10-3
D: -

DNA: TGTGCCAGCAGCTTAGGCGCGGGTGGCTACACCTTC
CDR3: CASSLGAGGYTF
size: -
J: TRBJ1-2
V: TRBV7-2
D: -